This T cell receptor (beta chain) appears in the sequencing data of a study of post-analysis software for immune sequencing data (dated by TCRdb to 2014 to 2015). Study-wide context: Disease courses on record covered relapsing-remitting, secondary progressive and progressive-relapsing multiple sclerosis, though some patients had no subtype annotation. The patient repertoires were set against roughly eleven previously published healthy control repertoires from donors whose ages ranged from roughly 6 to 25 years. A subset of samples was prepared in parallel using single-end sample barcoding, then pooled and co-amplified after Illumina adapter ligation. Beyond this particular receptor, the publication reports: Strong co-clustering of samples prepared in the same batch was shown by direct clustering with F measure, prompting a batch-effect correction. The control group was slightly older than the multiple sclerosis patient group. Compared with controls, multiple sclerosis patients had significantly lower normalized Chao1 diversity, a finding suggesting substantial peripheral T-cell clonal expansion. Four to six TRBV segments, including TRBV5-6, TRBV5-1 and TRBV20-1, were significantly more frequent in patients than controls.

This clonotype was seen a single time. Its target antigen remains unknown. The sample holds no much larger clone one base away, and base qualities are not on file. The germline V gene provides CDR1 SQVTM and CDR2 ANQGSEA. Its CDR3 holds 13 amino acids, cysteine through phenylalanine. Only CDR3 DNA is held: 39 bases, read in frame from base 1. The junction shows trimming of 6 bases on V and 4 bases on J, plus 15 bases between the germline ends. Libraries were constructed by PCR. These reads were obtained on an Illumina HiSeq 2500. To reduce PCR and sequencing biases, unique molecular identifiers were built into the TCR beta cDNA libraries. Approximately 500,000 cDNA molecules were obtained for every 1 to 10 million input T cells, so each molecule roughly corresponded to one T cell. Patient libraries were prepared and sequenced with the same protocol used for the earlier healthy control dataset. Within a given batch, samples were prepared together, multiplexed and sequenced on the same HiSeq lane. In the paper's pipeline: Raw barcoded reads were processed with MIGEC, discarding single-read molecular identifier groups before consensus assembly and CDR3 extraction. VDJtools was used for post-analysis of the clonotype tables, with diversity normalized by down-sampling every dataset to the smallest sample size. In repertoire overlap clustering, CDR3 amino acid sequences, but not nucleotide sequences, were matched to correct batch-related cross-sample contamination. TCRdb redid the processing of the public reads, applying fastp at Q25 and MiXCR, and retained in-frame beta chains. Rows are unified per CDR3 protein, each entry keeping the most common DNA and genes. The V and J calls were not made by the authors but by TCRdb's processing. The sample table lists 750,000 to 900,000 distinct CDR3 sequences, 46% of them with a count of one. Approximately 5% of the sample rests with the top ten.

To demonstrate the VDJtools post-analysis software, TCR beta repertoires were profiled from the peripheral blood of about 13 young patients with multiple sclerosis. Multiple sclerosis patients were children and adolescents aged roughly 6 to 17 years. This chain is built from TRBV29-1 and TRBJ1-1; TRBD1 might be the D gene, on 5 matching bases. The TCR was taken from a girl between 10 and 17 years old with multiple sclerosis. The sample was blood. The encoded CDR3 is CSVGKARGTEAFF. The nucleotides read TGCAGCGTGGGTAAGGCAAGGGGCACTGAAGCTTTCTTT.